These 15 T cell receptor beta chains share one sample of origin, sequenced in a study of blood T cell repertoires in COVID-19. Generated by immunoSEQ multiplex PCR, the TCRdb table keeps only in-frame clones and is missing some. The sample contains more than 300,000 clones, under 90% of which appear only once. Source material: PBMCs or T cells enriched from blood (not recorded which). These receptors all stem from a woman aged 18-29 years who had recovered from COVID-19.

The chain has TRBV7-2 and TRBJ1-2; possible D gene TRBD1, 5 bases. The germline V gene has CDR1 SGHTA and CDR2 FQGNSA. The CDR3 consists of 17 residues. V was pared by 2 bases and J by 3 bases, with 19 bases between. DNA of the CDR3: TGTGCCAGCAGCTTATCTAAGGGTGGGGCGCTTGACTATGGCTACACCTTC. This gives the protein CASSLSKGGALDYGYTF. Complete variable domain (other parts from reference TRBV7-2 and TRBJ1-2): GAGVSQSPSNKVTEKGKDVELRCDPISGHTALYWYRQSLGQGLEFLIYFQGNSAPDKSGLPSDRFSAERTGGSVSTLTIQRTQQEDSAVYLCASSLSKGGALDYGYTFGSGTRLTVV.

The chain carries TRBV19 and TRBJ1-2; 7 nucleotides line up with TRBD1. This CDR3 spans 15 amino acids. CDR1 LNHDA and CDR2 SQIVND come from the germline V gene (reference sequence). Trimming removed 7 bases from V and 5 bases from J; junction bases left unmatched: 13. The CDR3 nucleotides read TGTGCCAGTACCTTGTGGGGACAGAACCCTTATGGCTACACCTTC. Its protein is CASTLWGQNPYGYTF. Filled out from reference TRBV19 and TRBJ1-2, the complete variable domain reads DGGITQSPKYLFRKEGQNVTLSCEQNLNHDAMYWYRQDPGQGLRLIYYSQIVNDFQKGDIAEGYSVSREKKESFPLTVTSAQKNPTAFYLCASTLWGQNPYGYTFGSGTRLTVV.

V gene TRBV4-1 combines with J gene TRBJ2-7, with 10 positions matching TRBD1. The CDR3 consists of 15 residues. Germline lookup yields CDR1 MGHRA and CDR2 YSYEKL. With 4 bases clipped from V and 1 base from J, the junction kept 4 bases outside the gene matches. The CDR3 sequence: CASSPGTGVSYEQYF. CDR3 DNA: TGCGCCAGCAGCCCCGGGACAGGGGTATCCTACGAGCAGTACTTC.

This clone was found a few times. The chain employs TRBV20-1 and TRBJ2-1, with 11 bases identical to TRBD2. Germline CDR1 DFQATT, CDR2 SNEGSKA (reference sequence). With 5 bases clipped from V and 5 bases from J, the junction kept 11 bases outside the gene matches. The CDR3 runs 16 residues. CDR3 region: CSARGLAGQANNEQFF. CDR3 bases: TGCAGTGCTCGTGGACTAGCGGGTCAAGCCAACAATGAGCAGTTCTTC.

The chain links TRBV11-1 to TRBJ2-1; 9 bases align to TRBD2. The length of the CDR3 is 15 residues. Unmatched junction bases numbered 5, after V lost 2 bases and J lost 6 bases. CDR1 is SGHAT, CDR2 FQDESV, per germline (reference sequence). Here the CDR3 DNA reads TGTGCCAGCAGCTTATGGGCGGGAGGGGGCAATGAGCAGTTCTTC. Amino acid sequence: CASSLWAGGGNEQFF. Full variable domain (missing parts from reference TRBV11-1 and TRBJ2-1): EAEVAQSPRYKITEKSQAVAFWCDPISGHATLYWYRQILGQGPELLVQFQDESVVDDSQLPKDRFSAERLKGVDSTLKIQPAELGDSAMYLCASSLWAGGGNEQFFGPGTRLTVL.

This clone was observed a handful of times. This chain links TRBV19 with TRBJ1-2; no clear D. V was shortened by 6 bases and J by 6 bases, with 14 bases between the two germline ends. The CDR3 consists of 13 residues. CDR1 LNHDA and CDR2 SQIVND come from the germline V gene (reference sequence). The CDR3, as DNA: TGTGCCAGTAGCAATGGTCCCGGGGATGGCTACACCTTC. Its translation: CASSNGPGDGYTF.

V usage is TRBV5-4 and J usage is TRBJ1-2; 7 nucleotides match TRBD1. The CDR3 length is 14 residues. V gave up 0 bases and J gave up 4 bases; unmatched junction bases: 3. CDR1 is SGHNT, CDR2 YYREEE, per germline (reference sequence). Here the CDR3 reads CASSLEGDSYGYTF. CDR3 nucleotides: TGTGCCAGCAGCTTGGAGGGGGACAGCTATGGCTACACCTTC.

This clone was observed once. The gene calls are TRBV28 and TRBJ2-1; D gene ambiguous. This CDR3 is 12 amino acids long. Trimming left V 2 bases short and J 10 bases short, with 9 bases between. Per the germline V gene, CDR1 is MDHEN and CDR2 is SYDVKM. The CDR3 region has the DNA TGTGCCAGCAGTTTAGGGCAGGAAGAGCAGTTCTTC. Protein sequence: CASSLGQEEQFF. Full variable domain (outside the CDR3, taken from reference TRBV28 and TRBJ2-1): DVKVTQSSRYLVKRTGEKVFLECVQDMDHENMFWYRQDPGLGLRLIYFSYDVKMKEKGDIPEGYSVSREKKERFSLILESASTNQTSMYLCASSLGQEEQFFGPGTRLTVL.

This clone was counted ten times or more. The V call is TRBV9, the J call TRBJ1-1; maybe TRBD1 (5 bases). The V gene's germline CDR1 is SGDLS and CDR2 YYNGEE. Trimming pared 0 bases from V and 3 bases from J, leaving 18 bases between. This CDR3 contains 17 residues. CDR3 in DNA: TGTGCCAGCAGCGTAGCCCCCTTCGGAGGGGTTGACACTGAAGCTTTCTTT. It codes for CASSVAPFGGVDTEAFF.

This chain links TRBV19 with TRBJ1-4; 9 bases agree with TRBD1. This CDR3 has 14 residues. With 4 bases clipped from V and 7 bases from J, the junction kept 4 bases outside the gene matches. In germline, CDR1 is LNHDA, CDR2 SQIVND (reference sequence). CDR3 DNA sequence: TGTGCCAGTAGTAGCGGGACAGGGATTGAAAAACTGTTTTTT. It specifies CASSSGTGIEKLFF.

The J gene is TRBJ2-7, the V gene TRBV6-5; no clear D gene. The germline gives CDR1 MNHEY, CDR2 SVGAGI. With 6 bases removed from V and 0 bases from J, the gap between germline ends came to 9 bases. The CDR3 runs to 13 residues. The chain's CDR3 is CASRQVSSYEQYF. The CDR3 DNA reads as TGTGCCAGCAGGCAGGTGAGCTCCTACGAGCAGTACTTC.

The chain links TRBV18 to TRBJ2-1; no firm D call. Germline V gives CDR1 KGHSH, CDR2 LQKENI. The germline V and J ends were trimmed by 3 bases and 1 base, with 10 bases remaining between them. The CDR3 contains 15 residues. The CDR3 DNA is TGTGCCAGCTCACCCCAGGATCCATCCTACAATGAGCAGTTCTTC. The encoded protein is CASSPQDPSYNEQFF. Filled out from reference TRBV18 and TRBJ2-1, the complete variable domain reads NAGVMQNPRHLVRRRGQEARLRCSPMKGHSHVYWYRQLPEEGLKFMVYLQKENIIDESGMPKERFSAEFPKEGPSILRIQQVVRGDSAAYFCASSPQDPSYNEQFFGPGTRLTVL.

This clone showed up just once. The CDR3 DNA reads TGTGCCAGCAGCTTACCTAGCGGGAGTTGGACCGGGGAGCTGTTTTTT. It encodes CASSLPSGSWTGELFF. The chain joins TRBV7-8 to TRBJ2-2; 10 nucleotides agree with TRBD2. This CDR3 region has 16 residues. V was pared by 2 bases and J by 5 bases, with 5 bases of the junction left unmatched. Germline lookup yields CDR1 SGHVS and CDR2 FQNEAQ.

This chain uses TRBV28 with TRBJ2-5; D gene ambiguous. Germline-derived CDR1 and CDR2 are MDHEN and SYDVKM. This CDR3 has 11 residues. V was trimmed by 3 bases and J by 5 bases, leaving 4 bases between them. For the CDR3, the DNA is TGTGCCAGCAGTTTGAGGGAGACCCAGTACTTC. Translated, it gives CASSLRETQYF.

In its sample, this clone was seen many times. The chain employs TRBV4-1 and TRBJ2-6, with 7 bases aligning to TRBD1. Per the germline V gene, CDR1 is MGHRA and CDR2 is YSYEKL. The V gene end was trimmed by 0 bases and the J gene end by 1 base; junction bases not matched to a gene: 0. The CDR3 extends over 16 amino acids. CDR3 coding DNA: TGCGCCAGCAGCCAAGAGACAGGGTCTGGGGCCAACGTCCTGACTTTC. It encodes CASSQETGSGANVLTF.